The present T cell receptor (beta chain) was sequenced within a study of T cells in Graves' hyperthyroidism and ophthalmopathy. Study background: Peripheral blood was acquired at first diagnosis, ahead of any therapy whatsoever.

Uncontrolled infection, other autoimmune disease, pregnancy and lactation each barred patients from inclusion. Diagnosis rested on symptoms, serum thyroxine and TRAb, thyroid ultrasound, and orbital computed tomography. The blood was taken when hyperthyroidism was first diagnosed, before any ophthalmopathy symptoms showed up. Germline CDR1 SGHNT, CDR2 YYREEE (reference sequence). V dropped 2 bases and J dropped 5; count of bases not matched to a gene: 7. The CDR3 runs 15 residues. RNA transcripts yielded amplified TCR beta CDR3 regions. HTBI primers were employed in a first-round RT-PCR of the TCR CDR3. TCRdb used MiXCR to reprocess the multiplex PCR reads, holding one entry per CDR3 protein. The data contain 250,000 to 300,000 distinct CDR3 sequences, just over 14% of them singletons.

The sequenced sample consisted of blood. The chain is built from TRBV5-4 and TRBJ2-7; TRBD2 matches 10 bases. The clonotype comes from a woman aged 40 to 55 with Graves' hyperthyroidism that later progressed to Graves' ophthalmopathy. The CDR3 loop is CASSFPSGRTHEQYF. CDR3 DNA: TGTGCCAGCAGCTTTCCTAGCGGGAGAACCCACGAGCAGTACTTC.